Listed below are T cell receptor beta chains from one sample, sequenced in a study of T cells in Graves' hyperthyroidism and ophthalmopathy. TCRdb processed the multiplex PCR reads anew with MiXCR; each CDR3 protein has one entry. Of some 700,000 distinct CDR3 sequences in the sample, about 18% are singletons; the top ten hold around 16%. The sequenced sample consisted of blood. The receptors were sampled from a man between 45 and 60 years old with Graves' hyperthyroidism. Both conserved end residues are part of each CDR3. D genes are given only for firm matches. Not every row has a clone size; where given, it reads once, few, many or a size class.

J,V,D,size,DNA,CDR3
TRBJ2-5,TRBV29-1,.,.,TGCAGCGCTGACGGGGGACAGTACGAGACCCAGTACTTC,CSADGGQYETQYF
TRBJ2-7,TRBV19,TRBD1,.,TGTGCCACCGCCCGGGACAGGTTCTACGAGCAGTACTTC,CATARDRFYEQYF
TRBJ2-2,TRBV28,TRBD1,once,TGTGCCAGCAGTTCCCCCGGGACAGGTATCTCCGGGGAGCTGTTTTTT,CASSSPGTGISGELFF
TRBJ1-1,TRBV6-1,.,few,TGTGCCAGCACCCTTATGTGGGGTGGGGACACTGAAGCTTTCTTT,CASTLMWGGDTEAFF
TRBJ1-1,TRBV20-1,.,many,TGCAGTGCTAGAGATGCTCAGGGGATGAACACTGAAGCTTTCTTT,CSARDAQGMNTEAFF
TRBJ2-7,TRBV28,TRBD2,many,TGTGCCAGCAACCCCTCGGGAGGACACCCCCGGCAGTACTTC,CASNPSGGHPRQYF
TRBJ2-5,TRBV9,.,many,TGTGCCAGCAGCCCAAAGCAGGGACTTTTTCAACAAGAGACCCAGTACTTC,CASSPKQGLFQQETQYF
TRBJ1-6,TRBV28,TRBD1,many,TGTGCCAGCAGTTTAGAAGGGACAGCAATATCCCTCCACTTT,CASSLEGTAISLHF
TRBJ1-3,TRBV19,.,.,TGTGCCACCGCCTCAGGATTCTCTGGAAACACCATATATTTT,CATASGFSGNTIYF
TRBJ2-7,TRBV2,.,.,TGTGCCACCAGTAGAGGGCCAACCGACGAGAAGTACTTC,CATSRGPTDEKYF
TRBJ2-7,TRBV11-2,.,many,TGTGCCAGCAGCCTACCACTAGGCCCCTACGAGCAGTACTTC,CASSLPLGPYEQYF
TRBJ1-5,TRBV9,.,few,TGTGCCAGCAGCGTAGGCGGGCCGGGGCCCCAGCATTTT,CASSVGGPGPQHF
TRBJ1-1,TRBV18,.,.,TGTGCCAGCTCACCCCAGGAAATGACTGAAGCTTTCTTT,CASSPQEMTEAFF
TRBJ2-7,TRBV4-1,.,few,TGCGCCAGCAGCCCAAACAACCCATACGTTGGCGAGCAGTACTTC,CASSPNNPYVGEQYF
TRBJ1-5,TRBV7-2,.,.,TGTGCCAGCAGCCCACACCGGGACAAGGCTCAGCCCCAGCATTTT,CASSPHRDKAQPQHF
TRBJ1-1,TRBV20-1,TRBD1,few,TGCAGTGCTAGAGATCAGCGGACAGGGAACACTGAAGCTTTCTTT,CSARDQRTGNTEAFF